This T cell receptor beta chain was found in a study of somatic mutations in cytotoxic T cells in rheumatoid arthritis (dated 2017 in TCRdb). In the study overall: Peripheral blood (roughly 33 ml EDTA) was collected from patients immediately after diagnosis and before any treatment began. TCRB deep sequencing was performed for more than 50 rheumatoid arthritis patients and roughly 20 healthy controls. The study asked whether expanded CD8+ T-cell clones in newly diagnosed, untreated rheumatoid arthritis carry somatic mutations, and used TCRB deep sequencing to characterize clonality. The median ages of the patient and control groups were essentially identical. Some V beta antibody-stained T-cell populations were flow-sorted on a FACSAria II or Sony SH800 at nearly 100% purity, and sorted V beta1+ cells also underwent TCRB sequencing.

Study-level results and caveats: Healthy controls showed no age-related increase in CD8+ clonality, whereas patients did (Spearman r=0.49). Viral specificity could not be ruled out by absence from virus-specific databases, and the antigen targets of the expanded CD8+ clones remained unknown. The largest CD8+ clone made up more than 20% of CD8+ cells in about an eighth of the roughly 65 patients, and blood and synovial fluid shared several identical CD8+ TCRB sequences. The finding that TRBV07 was slightly underrepresented in patients was left unadjusted for multiple comparisons. CD8+ T-cell clonality did not differ significantly between rheumatoid arthritis patients and age-matched healthy controls.

TCRB CDR3 sequencing used the immunoSEQ assay on genomic DNA. The authors' analysis ran thus. Only a few patient CD8+ clones larger than 1% matched published virus-specific TCRB sequences when compared against them. Only productive TCRB rearrangements were included in the analyses. Defining a clone by its unique TCRB CDR3 sequence, the study calculated clonality as a productive clonality index derived from Shannon entropy. Repertoire overlap between two samples was calculated from the template counts of each clone relative to total templates per sample. Flow cytometry-measured V-gene usage correlated with V-gene usage from TCRB sequencing, with a Spearman r of around 0.6. TCRdb provides this immuneACCESS table in a form limited to in-frame rearrangements. Some clones are lacking; in checked studies, under half of them reflect an unresolved V gene, and why the rest are absent is not known. From that table come the V and J calls and clone size; the DNA was used to work out D and trimming. In this sample the table shows some 14,000 clones, roughly 79% of which occur a single time. Jointly, the top ten make up more than 6.5% of the sample.

Flow cytometry confirmed the purity of CD4+ and CD8+ cells that had been isolated by positive magnetic bead selection on an AutoMACS. Clonal expansions were first screened by flow cytometry with a TCR V beta antibody panel, then characterized by TCRB deep sequencing of sorted CD8+ fractions. Isolation of peripheral blood mononuclear cells was done through Ficoll-Paque PLUS density gradient separation. DNA was extracted from CD4-enriched, CD8-enriched or PBMC samples with Nucleospin Tissue or Tissue XS kits and quantified with a Qubit 2.0 fluorometer. As concerns this clone: The antigen it binds to is not known. No much larger clonotype is one base removed from it; base qualities were not supplied.

The germline V gene gives CDR1 as SGDLS and CDR2 as YYNGEE. V sheds 5 bases and J sheds 5 bases, leaving 16 bases between their ends. Taken from cysteine to phenylalanine, the CDR3 has 14 residues. The DNA shown is the 42-base CDR3, in frame from base 1. The sequence derives from an adult with rheumatoid arthritis. The sequenced material came from CD8+ T cells sorted from blood. The chain employs TRBV9 and TRBJ1-2; the D gene lacks a confident call. The DNA sequence is TGTGCCAGCAGTATCGACACCGCTCTATATGGCTACACCTTC. It codes for CASSIDTALYGYTF.